This paragraph reports one T cell receptor beta chain. The data originate from a study of cytomegalovirus exposure and HLA in healthy donors. This CDR3 contains 15 residues. Looked up from germline, CDR1 is SGHTA and CDR2 is FQGNSA. The ends lost 5 bases at V and 2 bases at J; junction bases unmatched: 3. It was with 60 Vbeta and 13 Jbeta primers that the PCR ran. The assay was immunoSEQ multiplex PCR, and TCRdb's table has in-frame clones only and misses some. The repertoire holds about 120,000 clones, around 72% seen once, with approximately 8.2% in the top ten. Sequencing input: PBMCs. The chain uses TRBV7-2 and TRBJ2-5, with 12 positions matching TRBD2. This clonotype was obtained from a woman aged 40 to 49 in good health and CMV-seropositive. The CDR3 loop is CASSIGTSGQETQYF. The CDR3 nucleotides are TGTGCCAGCAGCATAGGGACTAGCGGGCAAGAGACCCAGTACTTC.